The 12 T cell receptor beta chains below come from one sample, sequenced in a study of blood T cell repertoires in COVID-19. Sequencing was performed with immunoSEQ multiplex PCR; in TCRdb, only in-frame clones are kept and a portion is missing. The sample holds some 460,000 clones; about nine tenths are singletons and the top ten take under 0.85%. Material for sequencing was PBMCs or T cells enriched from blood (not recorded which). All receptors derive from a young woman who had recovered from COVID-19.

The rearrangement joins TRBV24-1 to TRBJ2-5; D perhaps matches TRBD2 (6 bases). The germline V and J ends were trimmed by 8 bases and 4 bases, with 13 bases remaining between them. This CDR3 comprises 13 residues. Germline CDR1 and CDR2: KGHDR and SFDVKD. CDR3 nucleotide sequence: TGTGCCACCATAGGCGGGGACGGAGAGACCCAGTACTTC. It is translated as CATIGGDGETQYF.

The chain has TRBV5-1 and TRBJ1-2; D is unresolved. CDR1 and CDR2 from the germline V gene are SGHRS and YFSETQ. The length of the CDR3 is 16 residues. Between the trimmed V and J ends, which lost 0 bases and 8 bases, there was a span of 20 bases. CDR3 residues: CASSLGPSEGGPGYTF. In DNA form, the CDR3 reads TGCGCCAGCAGCTTGGGCCCGTCGGAGGGCGGGCCCGGCTACACCTTC.

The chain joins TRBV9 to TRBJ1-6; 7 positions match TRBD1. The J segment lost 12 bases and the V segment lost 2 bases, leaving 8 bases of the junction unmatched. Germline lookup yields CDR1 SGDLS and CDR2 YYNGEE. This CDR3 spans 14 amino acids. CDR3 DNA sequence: TGTGCCAGCAGCGTCGGGACAGTGGAGGGACCCCTCCACTTT. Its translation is CASSVGTVEGPLHF.

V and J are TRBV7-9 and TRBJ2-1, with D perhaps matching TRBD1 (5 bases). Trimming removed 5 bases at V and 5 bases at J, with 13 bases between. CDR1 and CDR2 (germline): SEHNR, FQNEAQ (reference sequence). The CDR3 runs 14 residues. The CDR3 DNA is TGTGCCAGCAGCGAGATCACAGGCCACAATGAGCAGTTCTTC. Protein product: CASSEITGHNEQFF. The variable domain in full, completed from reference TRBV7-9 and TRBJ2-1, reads DTGVSQNPRHKITKRGQNVTFRCDPISEHNRLYWYRQTLGQGPEFLTYFQNEAQLEKSRLLSDRFSAERPKGSFSTLEIQRTEQGDSAMYLCASSEITGHNEQFFGPGTRLTVL.

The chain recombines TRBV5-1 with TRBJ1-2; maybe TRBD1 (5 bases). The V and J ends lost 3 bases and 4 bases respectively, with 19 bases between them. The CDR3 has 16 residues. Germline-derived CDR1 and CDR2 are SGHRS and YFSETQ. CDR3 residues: CASSSDFGGMGYGYTF. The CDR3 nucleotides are TGCGCCAGCAGCTCAGACTTCGGGGGGATGGGCTATGGCTACACCTTC.

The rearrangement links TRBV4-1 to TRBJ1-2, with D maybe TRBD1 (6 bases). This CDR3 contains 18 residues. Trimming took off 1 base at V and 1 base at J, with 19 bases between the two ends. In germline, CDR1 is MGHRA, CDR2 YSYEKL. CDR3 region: CASSQVWGGPSYNYGYTF. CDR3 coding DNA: TGCGCCAGCAGCCAAGTCTGGGGGGGGCCCTCATATAACTATGGCTACACCTTC.

The CDR3 loop reads CASSPEPGQNYGYTF. In DNA, the CDR3 is TGTGCCAGCTCACCCGAGCCGGGACAGAACTATGGCTACACCTTC. V gene TRBV18 combines with J gene TRBJ1-2; 7 bases agree with TRBD1. The trim removed 3 bases at V and 2 bases at J, leaving 6 bases unmatched. The CDR3 has 15 amino acids. From germline, CDR1 is KGHSH and CDR2 LQKENI.

The CDR3: CATSDYRGGYTF. In DNA form, the CDR3 reads TGTGCCACCAGTGATTACAGGGGAGGCTACACCTTC. The chain uses TRBV24-1 and TRBJ1-2, with 7 bases that match TRBD1. The CDR3 runs 12 residues. Per germline, CDR1 KGHDR and CDR2 SFDVKD. The ends lost 2 bases at V and 8 bases at J; junction bases unmatched: 1.

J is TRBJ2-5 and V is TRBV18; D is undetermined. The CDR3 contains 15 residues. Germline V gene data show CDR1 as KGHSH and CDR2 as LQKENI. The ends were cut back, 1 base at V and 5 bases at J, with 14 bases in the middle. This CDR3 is CASSPHAGPMETQYF. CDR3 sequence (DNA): TGTGCCAGCTCACCACACGCTGGCCCGATGGAGACCCAGTACTTC. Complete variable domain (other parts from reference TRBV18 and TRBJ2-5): NAGVMQNPRHLVRRRGQEARLRCSPMKGHSHVYWYRQLPEEGLKFMVYLQKENIIDESGMPKERFSAEFPKEGPSILRIQQVVRGDSAAYFCASSPHAGPMETQYFGPGTRLLVL.

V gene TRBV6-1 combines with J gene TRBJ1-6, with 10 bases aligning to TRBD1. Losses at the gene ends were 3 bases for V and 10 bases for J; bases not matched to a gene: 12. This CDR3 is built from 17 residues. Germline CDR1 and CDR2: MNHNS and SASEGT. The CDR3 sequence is CASSDLRFGTGESPLHF. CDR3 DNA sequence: TGTGCCAGCAGTGATCTTCGTTTTGGGACAGGGGAGTCACCCCTCCACTTT.

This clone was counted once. CDR3 residues: CATSDLGTSGVYEQYF. CDR3 DNA sequence: TGTGCCACCAGTGATTTGGGGACTAGCGGGGTCTACGAGCAGTACTTC. The chain uses TRBV24-1 and TRBJ2-7, with TRBD2 matching over 13 bases. The V segment lost 0 bases and the J segment 3 bases; nucleotides outside the gene matches: 1. This CDR3 region has 16 residues. Germline V CDR1 and CDR2: KGHDR, SFDVKD.

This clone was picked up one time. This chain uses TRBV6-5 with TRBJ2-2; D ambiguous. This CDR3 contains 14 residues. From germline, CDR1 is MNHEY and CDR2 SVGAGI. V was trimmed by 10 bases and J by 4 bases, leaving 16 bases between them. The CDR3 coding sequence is TGTGCCACAGAGACACCTCTCGGCACCGGGGAGCTGTTTTTT. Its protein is CATETPLGTGELFF.